This T cell receptor beta chain originates from a study of metastatic and nonmetastatic thyroid tumors. No patient had received any treatment before thyroid surgery. This clone was found many times. Its matching antigen is unknown. Trimming took 7 bases from V and 3 from J, leaving 16 bases between them. The CDR3 runs to 14 residues. CDR1 is MNHNS and CDR2 is SASEGT in the germline V gene. Study results and caveats: A significant increase in TCR beta diversity was reportedly seen in malignant thyroid tumors relative to benign nodules, in blood and tumor.

Study processing details: The study built a papillary thyroid cancer distant-metastasis classifier from CDR3 differences across clinicopathological groups. TCRdb recomputed clones from the PCR reads via MiXCR. The V and J calls were determined by TCRdb, not by the authors. Of about 40,000 clones listed, less than 20% are singletons. Input material: blood. The chain recombines TRBV6-1 with TRBJ2-7, with D possibly matching TRBD1 (6 bases). The TCR was taken from a female donor with papillary thyroid cancer or a benign thyroid nodule (not recorded which). Some clones in this sample may be carry-over from other donors' samples. In DNA form, the CDR3 reads TGTGCCAGCAAAACGGCAGGGGACCTCTACGAGCAGTACTTC. Amino acids: CASKTAGDLYEQYF.